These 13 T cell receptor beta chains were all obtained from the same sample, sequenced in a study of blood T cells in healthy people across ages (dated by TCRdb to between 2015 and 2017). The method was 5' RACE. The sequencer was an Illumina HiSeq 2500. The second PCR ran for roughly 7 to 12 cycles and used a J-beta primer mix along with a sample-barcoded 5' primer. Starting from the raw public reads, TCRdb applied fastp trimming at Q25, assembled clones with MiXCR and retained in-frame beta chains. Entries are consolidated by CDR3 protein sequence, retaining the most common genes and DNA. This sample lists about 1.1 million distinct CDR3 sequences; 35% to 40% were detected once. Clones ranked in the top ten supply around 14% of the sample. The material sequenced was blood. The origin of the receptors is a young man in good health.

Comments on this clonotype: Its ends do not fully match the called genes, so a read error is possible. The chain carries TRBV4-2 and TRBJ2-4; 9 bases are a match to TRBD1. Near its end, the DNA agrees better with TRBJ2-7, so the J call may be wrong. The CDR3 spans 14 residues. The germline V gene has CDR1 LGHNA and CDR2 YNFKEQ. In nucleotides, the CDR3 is TGTGCCGGCAGCCCGGACAGGGGAGCCTACGAGCAGTACTTC. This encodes CAGSPDRGAYEQYF.

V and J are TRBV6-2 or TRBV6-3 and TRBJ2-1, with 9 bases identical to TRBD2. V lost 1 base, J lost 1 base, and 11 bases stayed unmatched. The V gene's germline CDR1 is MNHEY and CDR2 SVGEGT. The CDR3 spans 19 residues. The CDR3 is CASSYYAGGPKLSYNEQFF. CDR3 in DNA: TGTGCCAGCAGTTACTATGCGGGGGGGCCTAAGTTATCCTACAATGAGCAGTTCTTC.

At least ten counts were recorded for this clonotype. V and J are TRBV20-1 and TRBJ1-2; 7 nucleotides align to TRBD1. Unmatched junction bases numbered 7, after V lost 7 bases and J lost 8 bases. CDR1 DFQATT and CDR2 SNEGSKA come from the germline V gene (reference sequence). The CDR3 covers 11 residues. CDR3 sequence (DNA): TGCAGTGGGGACAGCATCTTGGGCTACACCTTC. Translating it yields CSGDSILGYTF.

This CDR3 reads CASSDGLAGGKNIQYF. CDR3 nucleotides: TGTGCCAGCAGCGACGGACTAGCGGGGGGAAAAAACATTCAGTACTTC. The chain combines TRBV7-3 with TRBJ2-4; 14 bases are shared with TRBD2. The CDR3 runs to 16 residues. Unmatched junction bases numbered 4, after V lost 5 bases and J lost 4 bases. Germline-derived CDR1 and CDR2 are SGHTA and FQGTGA.

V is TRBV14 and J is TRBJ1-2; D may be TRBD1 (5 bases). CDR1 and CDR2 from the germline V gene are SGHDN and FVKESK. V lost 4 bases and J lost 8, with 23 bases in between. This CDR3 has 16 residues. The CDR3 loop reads CASSPRSYSGTNGYTF. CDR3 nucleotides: TGTGCCAGCAGCCCGCGAAGCTATTCAGGGACGAACGGCTACACCTTC. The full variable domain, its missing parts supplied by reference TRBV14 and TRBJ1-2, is EAGVTQFPSHSVIEKGQTVTLRCDPISGHDNLYWYRRVMGKEIKFLLHFVKESKQDESGMPNNRFLAERTGGTYSTLKVQPAELEDSGVYFCASSPRSYSGTNGYTFGSGTRLTVV.

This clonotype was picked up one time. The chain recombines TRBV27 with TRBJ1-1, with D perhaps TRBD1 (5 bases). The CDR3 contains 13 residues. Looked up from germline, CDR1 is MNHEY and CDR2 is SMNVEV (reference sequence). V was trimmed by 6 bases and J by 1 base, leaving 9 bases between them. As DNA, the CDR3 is TGTGCCAGCAGGGGACGGCCGAACACTGAAGCTTTCTTT. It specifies CASRGRPNTEAFF.

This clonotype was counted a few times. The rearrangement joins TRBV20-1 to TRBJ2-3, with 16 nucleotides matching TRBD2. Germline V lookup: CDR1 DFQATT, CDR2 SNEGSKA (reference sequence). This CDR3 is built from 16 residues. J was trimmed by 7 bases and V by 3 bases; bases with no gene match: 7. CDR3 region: CSASRPGLAGGNTQYF. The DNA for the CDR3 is TGCAGTGCTAGTCGACCGGGACTAGCGGGAGGGAATACGCAGTATTTT.

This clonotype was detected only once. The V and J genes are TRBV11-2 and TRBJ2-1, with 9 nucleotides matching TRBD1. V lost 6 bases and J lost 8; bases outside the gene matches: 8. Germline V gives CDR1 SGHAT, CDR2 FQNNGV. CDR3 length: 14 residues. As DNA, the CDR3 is TGTGCCAGCAGGGGGACAGGGACTTATCATGAGCAGTTCTTC. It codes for CASRGTGTYHEQFF.

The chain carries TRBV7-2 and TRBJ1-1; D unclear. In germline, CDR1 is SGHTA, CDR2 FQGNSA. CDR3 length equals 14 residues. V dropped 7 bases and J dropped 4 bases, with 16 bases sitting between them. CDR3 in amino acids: CASTLRSILTEAFF. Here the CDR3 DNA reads TGTGCCAGCACCCTCCGTAGTATCCTCACTGAAGCTTTCTTT. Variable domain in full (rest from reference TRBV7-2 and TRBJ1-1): GAGVSQSPSNKVTEKGKDVELRCDPISGHTALYWYRQSLGQGLEFLIYFQGNSAPDKSGLPSDRFSAERTGGSVSTLTIQRTQQEDSAVYLCASTLRSILTEAFFGQGTRLTVV.

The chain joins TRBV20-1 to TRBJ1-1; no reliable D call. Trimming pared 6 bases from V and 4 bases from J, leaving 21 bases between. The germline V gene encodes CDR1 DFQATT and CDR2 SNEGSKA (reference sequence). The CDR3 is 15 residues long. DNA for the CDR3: TGCAGTGCCGACGACCGATCCCGAGGAGGCACTGAAGCTTTCTTT. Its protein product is CSADDRSRGGTEAFF.

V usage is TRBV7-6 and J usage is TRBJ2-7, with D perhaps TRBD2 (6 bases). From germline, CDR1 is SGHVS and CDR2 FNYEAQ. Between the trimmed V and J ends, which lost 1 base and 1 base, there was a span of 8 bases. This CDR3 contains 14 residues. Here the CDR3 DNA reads TGTGCCAGCAGCTTAGAGGAGGGATCCTACGAGCAGTACTTC. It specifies CASSLEEGSYEQYF.

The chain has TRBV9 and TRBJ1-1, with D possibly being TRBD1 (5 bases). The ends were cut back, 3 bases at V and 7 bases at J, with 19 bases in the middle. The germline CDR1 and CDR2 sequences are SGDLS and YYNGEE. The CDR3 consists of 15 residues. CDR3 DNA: TGTGCCAGCAGCGGAGAGGGGAGTGGGGTGCTTGAAGCTTTCTTT. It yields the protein CASSGEGSGVLEAFF. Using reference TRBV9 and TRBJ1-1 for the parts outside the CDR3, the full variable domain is DSGVTQTPKHLITATGQRVTLRCSPRSGDLSVYWYQQSLDQGLQFLIQYYNGEERAKGNILERFSAQQFPDLHSELNLSSLELGDSALYFCASSGEGSGVLEAFFGQGTRLTVV.

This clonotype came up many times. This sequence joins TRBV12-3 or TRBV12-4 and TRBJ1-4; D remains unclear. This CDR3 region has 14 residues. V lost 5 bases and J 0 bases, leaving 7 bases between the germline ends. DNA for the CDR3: TGTGCCAGCAGTCCCGGGACAACTAATGAAAAACTGTTTTTT. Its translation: CASSPGTTNEKLFF.